This T cell receptor (beta chain) was obtained from a study of immune heterogeneity within non-small cell lung tumors. Findings of the study overall: Largely different high-frequency T-cell receptor beta clonotypes were found between individual patients. Tumor sites in a patient shared identical dominant CDR3 beta clonotypes and also carried site-unique high-frequency clones.

Using 32 V and 13 J primers, multiplex PCR amplified TCR beta CDR3. TCRdb reprocessed the multiplex PCR reads with MiXCR, giving one entry per CDR3 protein. The profile covers 7,000 to 8,500 distinct CDR3 sequences, with 20% to 25% appearing a single time and 13% to 15% taken by the ten largest. Bulk tumor genomic DNA (600 ng per sample) served as template. Biopsies, several per primary tumor and spaced far apart, were collected during surgery. Their non-small cell lung cancer was newly diagnosed and untreated, and the patients underwent curative surgery. The donors had newly diagnosed non-small cell lung cancer and underwent surgery intended to cure it. There are many counts of this clonotype. The antigen remains unidentified. Trimming took 1 base from V and 5 from J; bases not matched to a gene: 12. This CDR3 has 17 residues. Looked up from germline, CDR1 is SGHVS and CDR2 is FNYEAQ.

Sequencing input: lung tumor tissue. The origin of this receptor is a man aged 60 to 69 with non-small cell lung cancer. This chain links TRBV7-6 with TRBJ2-7, with 9 bases matching TRBD1. CDR3: CASSLEIMRTGDHEQYF. The CDR3 DNA reads as TGTGCCAGCAGCTTAGAAATTATGCGGACAGGGGACCACGAGCAGTACTTC.